This T cell receptor beta chain is drawn from a study of T cells in Graves' hyperthyroidism and ophthalmopathy. Overall study results and limits: Progression to ophthalmopathy was predicted a median of about six months early.

Amplification yielded TCR beta CDR3 regions, with RNA transcripts as the source. HTBI primers were the set used in a first-round RT-PCR of the TCR CDR3. From the multiplex PCR reads, TCRdb called clonotypes with MiXCR, one entry per CDR3 protein. This table holds roughly 500,000 distinct CDR3 sequences, more than 45% found once. At least ten counts were recorded for this clonotype. Its antigen is unidentified. This CDR3 spans 13 amino acids. CDR1 is DFQATT and CDR2 is SNEGSKA in the germline V gene (reference sequence). V was cut by 6 bases and J by 2 bases, with 14 bases left in between. The chain has TRBV20-1 and TRBJ2-7; D not certain. The clonotype originates from an adult woman with Graves' disease, either hyperthyroidism or ophthalmopathy (not recorded which). Sequencing input: peripheral blood or thyroid tissue (not recorded which). Here the CDR3 DNA reads TGCAGTGCCCGAGGTACAGTGACCTACGAGCAGTACTTC. This gives the protein CSARGTVTYEQYF.